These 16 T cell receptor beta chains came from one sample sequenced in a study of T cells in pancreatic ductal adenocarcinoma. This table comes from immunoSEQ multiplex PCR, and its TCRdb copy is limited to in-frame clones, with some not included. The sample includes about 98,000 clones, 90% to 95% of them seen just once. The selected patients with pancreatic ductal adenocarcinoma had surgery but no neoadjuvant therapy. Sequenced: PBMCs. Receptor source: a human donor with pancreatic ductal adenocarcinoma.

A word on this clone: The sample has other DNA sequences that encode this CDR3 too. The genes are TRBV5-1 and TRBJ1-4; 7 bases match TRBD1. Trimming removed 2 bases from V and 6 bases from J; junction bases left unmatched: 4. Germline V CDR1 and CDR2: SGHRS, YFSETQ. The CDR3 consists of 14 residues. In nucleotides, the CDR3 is TGCGCCAGCAGCTTAAGGGGGCTGGATGAAAAACTGTTTTTT. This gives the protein CASSLRGLDEKLFF.

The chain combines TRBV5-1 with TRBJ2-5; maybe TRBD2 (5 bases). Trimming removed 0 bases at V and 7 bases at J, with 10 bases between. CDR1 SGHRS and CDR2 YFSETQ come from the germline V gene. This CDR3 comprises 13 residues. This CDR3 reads CASSLAGMGTQYF. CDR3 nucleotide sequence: TGCGCCAGCAGCTTGGCCGGGATGGGGACCCAGTACTTC. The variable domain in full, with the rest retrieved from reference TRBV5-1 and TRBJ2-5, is KAGVTQTPRYLIKTRGQQVTLSCSPISGHRSVSWYQQTPGQGLQFLFEYFSETQRNKGNFPGRFSGRQFSNSRSEMNVSTLELGDSALYLCASSLAGMGTQYFGPGTRLLVL.

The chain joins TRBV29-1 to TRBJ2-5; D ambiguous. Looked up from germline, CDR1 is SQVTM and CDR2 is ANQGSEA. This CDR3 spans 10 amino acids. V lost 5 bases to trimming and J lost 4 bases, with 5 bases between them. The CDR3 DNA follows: TGCAGCGTTACTTCAGAGACCCAGTACTTC. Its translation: CSVTSETQYF.

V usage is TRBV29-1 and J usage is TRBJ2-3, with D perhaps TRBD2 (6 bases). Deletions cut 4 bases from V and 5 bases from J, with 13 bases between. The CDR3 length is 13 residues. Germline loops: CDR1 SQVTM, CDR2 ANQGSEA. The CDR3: CSVAGGIKDTQYF. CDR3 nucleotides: TGCAGCGTTGCTGGCGGGATAAAAGATACGCAGTATTTT.

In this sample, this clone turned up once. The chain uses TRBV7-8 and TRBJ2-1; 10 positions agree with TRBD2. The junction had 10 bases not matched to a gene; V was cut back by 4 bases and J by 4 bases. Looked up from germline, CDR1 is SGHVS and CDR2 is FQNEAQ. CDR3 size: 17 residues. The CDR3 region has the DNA TGTGCCAGCAGCTCACGCCCGGGACTAGCGACTTACAATGAGCAGTTCTTC. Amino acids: CASSSRPGLATYNEQFF.

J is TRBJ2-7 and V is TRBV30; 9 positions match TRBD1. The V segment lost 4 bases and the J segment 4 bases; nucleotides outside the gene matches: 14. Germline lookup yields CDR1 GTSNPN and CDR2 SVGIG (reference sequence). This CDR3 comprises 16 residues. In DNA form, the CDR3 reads TGTGCCTGGACTACTAAGGGGACAGGGAGTCGGTACGAGCAGTACTTC. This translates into CAWTTKGTGSRYEQYF.

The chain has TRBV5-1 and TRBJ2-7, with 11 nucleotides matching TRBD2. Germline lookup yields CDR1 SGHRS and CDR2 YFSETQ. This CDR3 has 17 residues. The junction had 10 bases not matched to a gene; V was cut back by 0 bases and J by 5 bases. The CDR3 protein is CASSLEGGTSGRDEQYF. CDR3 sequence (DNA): TGCGCCAGCAGCTTGGAGGGGGGGACTAGCGGACGGGACGAGCAGTACTTC. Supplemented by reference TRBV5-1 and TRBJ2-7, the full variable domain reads KAGVTQTPRYLIKTRGQQVTLSCSPISGHRSVSWYQQTPGQGLQFLFEYFSETQRNKGNFPGRFSGRQFSNSRSEMNVSTLELGDSALYLCASSLEGGTSGRDEQYFGPGTRLTVT.

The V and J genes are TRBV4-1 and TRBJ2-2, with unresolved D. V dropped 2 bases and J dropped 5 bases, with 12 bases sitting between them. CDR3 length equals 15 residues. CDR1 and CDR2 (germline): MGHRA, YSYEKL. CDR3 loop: CASSQLVGLTGELFF. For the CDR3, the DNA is TGCGCCAGCAGCCAACTAGTCGGATTAACCGGGGAGCTGTTTTTT.

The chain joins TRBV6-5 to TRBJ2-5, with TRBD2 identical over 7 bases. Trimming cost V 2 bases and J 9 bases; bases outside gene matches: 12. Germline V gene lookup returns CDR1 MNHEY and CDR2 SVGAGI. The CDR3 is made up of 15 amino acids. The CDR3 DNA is TGTGCCAGCAGTTACGGTTTAGCGGGCGAGCAGGCCCAGTACTTC. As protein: CASSYGLAGEQAQYF.

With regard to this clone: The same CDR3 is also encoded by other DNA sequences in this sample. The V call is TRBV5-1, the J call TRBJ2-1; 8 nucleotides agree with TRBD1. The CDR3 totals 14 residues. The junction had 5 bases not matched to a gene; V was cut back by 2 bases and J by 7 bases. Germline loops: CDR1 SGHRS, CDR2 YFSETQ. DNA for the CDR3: TGCGCCAGCAGCTTAGGACAGGGTTGGAATGAGCAGTTCTTC. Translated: CASSLGQGWNEQFF.

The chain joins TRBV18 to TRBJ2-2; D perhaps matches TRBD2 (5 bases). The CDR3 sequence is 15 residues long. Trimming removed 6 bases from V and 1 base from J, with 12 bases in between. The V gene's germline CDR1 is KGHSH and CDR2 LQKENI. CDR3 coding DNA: TGTGCCAGCTCTCTGAGTCGGGGGAACACCGGGGAGCTGTTTTTT. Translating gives CASSLSRGNTGELFF.

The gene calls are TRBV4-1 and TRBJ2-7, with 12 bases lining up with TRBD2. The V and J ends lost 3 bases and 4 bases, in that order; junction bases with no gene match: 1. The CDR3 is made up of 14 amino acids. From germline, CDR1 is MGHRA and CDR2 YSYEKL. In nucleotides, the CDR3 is TGCGCCAGCAGCCAGACTAGCGGGAGTTACGAGCAGTACTTC. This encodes CASSQTSGSYEQYF.

The chain's CDR3 is CSVEDQEGGGQPQHF. The CDR3 nucleotides are TGCAGCGTTGAAGATCAAGAAGGGGGCGGTCAGCCCCAGCATTTT. This chain uses TRBV29-1 with TRBJ1-5, with TRBD1 matching over 7 bases. Trimming removed 0 bases from V and 6 bases from J; junction bases left unmatched: 8. The CDR3 is 15 residues long. Germline CDR1 SQVTM, CDR2 ANQGSEA. Using reference TRBV29-1 and TRBJ1-5 for the parts outside the CDR3, the full variable domain is SAVISQKPSRDICQRGTSLTIQCQVDSQVTMMFWYRQQPGQSLTLIATANQGSEATYESGFVIDKFPISRPNLTFSTLTVSNMSPEDSSIYLCSVEDQEGGGQPQHFGDGTRLSIL.

The CDR3 reads CASSPSRSSGANVLTF. The DNA of the CDR3 is TGTGCCAGCAGCCCGTCAAGGAGCTCTGGGGCCAACGTCCTGACTTTC. The V gene is TRBV5-4, the J gene TRBJ2-6; D not certain. Trimming removed 4 bases at V and 0 bases at J, with 11 bases between. This CDR3 spans 16 amino acids. The germline gives CDR1 SGHNT, CDR2 YYREEE (reference sequence).

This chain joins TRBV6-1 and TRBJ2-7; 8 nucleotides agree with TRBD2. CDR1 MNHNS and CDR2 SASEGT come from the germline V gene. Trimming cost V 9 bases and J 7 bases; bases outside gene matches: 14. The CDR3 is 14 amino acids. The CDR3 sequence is CASLLAVLEGEQYF. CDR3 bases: TGTGCCAGTTTACTAGCGGTCCTGGAGGGGGAGCAGTACTTC.

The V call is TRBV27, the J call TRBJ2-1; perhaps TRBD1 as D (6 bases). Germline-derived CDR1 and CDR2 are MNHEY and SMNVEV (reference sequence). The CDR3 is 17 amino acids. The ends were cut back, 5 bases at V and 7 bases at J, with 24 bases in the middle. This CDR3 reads CASSTVRSRGITNEQFF. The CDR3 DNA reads TGTGCCAGCAGTACCGTTAGATCCAGGGGAATCACGAATGAGCAGTTCTTC.